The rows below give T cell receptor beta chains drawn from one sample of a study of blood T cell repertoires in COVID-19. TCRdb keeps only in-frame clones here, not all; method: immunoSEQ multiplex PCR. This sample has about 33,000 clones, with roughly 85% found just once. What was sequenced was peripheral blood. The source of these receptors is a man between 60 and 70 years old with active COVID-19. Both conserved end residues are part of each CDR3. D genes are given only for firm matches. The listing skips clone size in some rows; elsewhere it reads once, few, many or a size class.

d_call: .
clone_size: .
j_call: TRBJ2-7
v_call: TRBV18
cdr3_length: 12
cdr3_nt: TGTGCCAGCTCACTTGAGCCGAGGGAGCAGTACTTC
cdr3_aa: CASSLEPREQYF

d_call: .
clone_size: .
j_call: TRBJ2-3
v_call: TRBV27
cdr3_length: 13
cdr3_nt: TGTGCCAGCAGTTACAAGCGGGCAGATACGCAGTATTTT
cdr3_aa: CASSYKRADTQYF

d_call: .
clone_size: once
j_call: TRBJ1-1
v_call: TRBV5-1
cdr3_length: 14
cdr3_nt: TGCGCCAGCGGATCCGAATTGACAAGCCGTGAAGCTTTCTTT
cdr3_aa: CASGSELTSREAFF

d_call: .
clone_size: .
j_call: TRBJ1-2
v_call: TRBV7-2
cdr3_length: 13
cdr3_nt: TGTGCCAGCACCCCCCGGGAGCTCTATGGCTACACCTTC
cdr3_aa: CASTPRELYGYTF

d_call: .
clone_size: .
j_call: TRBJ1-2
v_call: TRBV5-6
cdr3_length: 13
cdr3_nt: TGTGCCAGCAAATTGGGGGGGAACTATGGCTACACCTTC
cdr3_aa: CASKLGGNYGYTF

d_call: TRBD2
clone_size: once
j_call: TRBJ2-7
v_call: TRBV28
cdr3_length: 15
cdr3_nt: TGTGCCAGCAGCACTAGCGGGAGTGGGTCCTACGAGCAGTACTTC
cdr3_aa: CASSTSGSGSYEQYF

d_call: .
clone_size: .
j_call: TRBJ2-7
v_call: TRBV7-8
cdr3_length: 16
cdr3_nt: TGTGCCAGCAGCACCATACGTACAGGGATCGGGAACGAGCAGTACTTC
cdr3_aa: CASSTIRTGIGNEQYF

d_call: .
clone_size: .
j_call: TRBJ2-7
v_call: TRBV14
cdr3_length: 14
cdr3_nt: TGTGCCAGCAGCCCCTGGGAGAGCACCTACGAGCAGTACTTC
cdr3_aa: CASSPWESTYEQYF

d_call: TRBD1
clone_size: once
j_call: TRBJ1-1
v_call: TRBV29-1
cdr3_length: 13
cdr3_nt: TGCAGCGTCGCGGGACAGGGGGCGGCTGAAGCTTTCTTT
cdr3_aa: CSVAGQGAAEAFF

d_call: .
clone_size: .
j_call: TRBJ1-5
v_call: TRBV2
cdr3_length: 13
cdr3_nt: TGTGCCAGCAGTGAACAGGCTAATCAGCCCCAGCATTTT
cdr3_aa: CASSEQANQPQHF

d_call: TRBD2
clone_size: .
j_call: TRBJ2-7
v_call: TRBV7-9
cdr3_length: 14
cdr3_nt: TGTGCCAGCAGCCTAGCGGGGGAGGTCTACGAGCAGTACTTC
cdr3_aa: CASSLAGEVYEQYF

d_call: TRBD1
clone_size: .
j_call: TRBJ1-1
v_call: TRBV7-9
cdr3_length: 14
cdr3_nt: TGTGCCAGCAGCTCAAAGGGGGCTGGGACTGAAGCTTTCTTT
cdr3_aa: CASSSKGAGTEAFF

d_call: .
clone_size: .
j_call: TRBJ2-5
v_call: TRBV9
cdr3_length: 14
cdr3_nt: TGTGCCAGCAGCGTAGGAACAGGTAGTGAGACCCAGTACTTC
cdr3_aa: CASSVGTGSETQYF

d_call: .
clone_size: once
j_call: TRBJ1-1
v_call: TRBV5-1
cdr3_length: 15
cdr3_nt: TGCGCCAGCAGCTTGGCTGGCAGGGGTAACACTGAAGCTTTCTTT
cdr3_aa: CASSLAGRGNTEAFF

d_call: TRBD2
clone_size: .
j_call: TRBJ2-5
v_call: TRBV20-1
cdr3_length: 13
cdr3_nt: TGCAGTGCTAGTTCTAGCGGGGAAGAGACCCAGTACTTC
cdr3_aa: CSASSSGEETQYF

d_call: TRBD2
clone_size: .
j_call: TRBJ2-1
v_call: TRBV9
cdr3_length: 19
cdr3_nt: TGTGCCAGCAGCCCCACACTAGCGGGAGGTACCTGGGGCAACAATGAGCAGTTCTTC
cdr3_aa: CASSPTLAGGTWGNNEQFF

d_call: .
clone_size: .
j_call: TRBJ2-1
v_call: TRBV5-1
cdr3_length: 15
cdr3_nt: TGCGCCAGCAGGTGGGACGGGAGCCCCGGGAATGAGCAGTTCTTC
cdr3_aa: CASRWDGSPGNEQFF

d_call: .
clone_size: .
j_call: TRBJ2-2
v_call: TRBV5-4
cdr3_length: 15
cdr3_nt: TGTGCCAGCAGCTTGGGGACATTTGGCGCCGGGGAGCTGTTTTTT
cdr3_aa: CASSLGTFGAGELFF

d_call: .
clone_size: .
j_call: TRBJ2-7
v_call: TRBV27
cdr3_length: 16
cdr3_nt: TGTGCCAGCAGTTTAGGGGCAGGCCTATCGAGTTACGAGCAGTACTTC
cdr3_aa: CASSLGAGLSSYEQYF

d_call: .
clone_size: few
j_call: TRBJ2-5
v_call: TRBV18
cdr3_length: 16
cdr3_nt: TGTGCCAGCTCACCGGATTTCCTCGACAGGTCCGAGACCCAGTACTTC
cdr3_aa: CASSPDFLDRSETQYF

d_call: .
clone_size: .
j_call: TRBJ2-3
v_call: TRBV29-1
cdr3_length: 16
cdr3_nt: TGCAGCGTTGGGGGGGTTGGGGCACACCTCACAGATACGCAGTATTTT
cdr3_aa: CSVGGVGAHLTDTQYF

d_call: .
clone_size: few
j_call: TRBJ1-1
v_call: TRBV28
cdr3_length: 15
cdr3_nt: TGTGCCAGCAGTCCGTTGGAGGGACTGAACACTGAAGCTTTCTTT
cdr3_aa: CASSPLEGLNTEAFF

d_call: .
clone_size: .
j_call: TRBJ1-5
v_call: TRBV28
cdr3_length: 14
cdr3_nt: TGTGCCAGCAGCGGACGGGGGGCGGGACAGCCCCAGCATTTT
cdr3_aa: CASSGRGAGQPQHF

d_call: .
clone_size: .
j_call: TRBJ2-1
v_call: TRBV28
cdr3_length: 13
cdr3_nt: TGTGCCAGCAGTCTACTAGCAAGGGATGAGCAGTTCTTC
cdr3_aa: CASSLLARDEQFF

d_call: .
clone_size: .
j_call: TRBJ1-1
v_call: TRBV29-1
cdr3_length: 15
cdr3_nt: TGCAGCGTTGGACGGGTGAGGACAAACCATGTTGAAGCTTTCTTT
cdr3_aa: CSVGRVRTNHVEAFF

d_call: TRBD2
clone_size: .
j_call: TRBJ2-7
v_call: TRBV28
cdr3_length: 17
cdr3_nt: TGTGCCAGCAGTTCCTCCGGGACTAGGAAGCACGACTACGAGCAGTACTTC
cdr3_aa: CASSSSGTRKHDYEQYF